This T cell receptor beta chain is drawn from a study of graft-versus-host responses after intestinal transplantation. Study summary: Anti-thymocyte globulin served as induction for all recipients, who then took tacrolimus and steroids for approximately three years.

Trimming shortened V by 5 bases and J by 0 bases, and 11 bases separated the two germline ends. There are 13 residues in the CDR3. Germline values: CDR1 SQVTM, CDR2 ANQGSEA. As concerns this clone: The antigen is not known.

TCRdb's table, derived via immunoSEQ multiplex PCR, lists solely in-frame clones and lacks some. The sample consists of about 110,000 clones, about 94% of them appearing once. Overall study results and limits: Researchers found GvH clones in recipient marrow, and some showed up first in ileum or blood. The presence of high graft-versus-host to host-versus-graft clonal ratios in allografts characterized patients with graft-donor T cell macrochimerism. Maximum circulating GvH clone levels tracked with early post-transplant HvG decreases.

The sequenced sample was unstimulated CD8+ T cells sorted from spleen or lymph node cells, obtained before intestinal transplant. The V call is TRBV29-1, the J call TRBJ2-7, with D perhaps TRBD2 (6 bases). This TCR was sampled from a human donor who received an intestinal transplant. The CDR3 sequence: CSVLTGDSYEQYF. The CDR3 DNA sequence: TGCAGCGTTCTTACGGGGGACTCCTACGAGCAGTACTTC.